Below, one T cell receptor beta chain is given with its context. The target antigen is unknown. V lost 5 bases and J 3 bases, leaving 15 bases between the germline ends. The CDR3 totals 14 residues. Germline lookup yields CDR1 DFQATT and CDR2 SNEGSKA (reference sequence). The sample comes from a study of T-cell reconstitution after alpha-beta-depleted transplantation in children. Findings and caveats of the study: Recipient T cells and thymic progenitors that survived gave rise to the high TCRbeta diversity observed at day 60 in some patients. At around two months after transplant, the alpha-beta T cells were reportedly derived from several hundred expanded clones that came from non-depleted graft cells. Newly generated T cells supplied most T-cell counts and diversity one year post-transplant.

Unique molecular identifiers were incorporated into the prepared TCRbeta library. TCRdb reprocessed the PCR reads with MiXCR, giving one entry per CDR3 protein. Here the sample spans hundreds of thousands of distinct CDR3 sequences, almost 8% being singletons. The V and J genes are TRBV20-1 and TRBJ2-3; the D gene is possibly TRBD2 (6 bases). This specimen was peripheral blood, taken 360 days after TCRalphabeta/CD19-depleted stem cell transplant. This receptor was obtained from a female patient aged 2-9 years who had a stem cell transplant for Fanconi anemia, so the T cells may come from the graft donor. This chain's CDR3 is CSAGGISETDTQYF. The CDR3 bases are TGCAGTGCTGGAGGGATTAGTGAGACAGATACGCAGTATTTT.